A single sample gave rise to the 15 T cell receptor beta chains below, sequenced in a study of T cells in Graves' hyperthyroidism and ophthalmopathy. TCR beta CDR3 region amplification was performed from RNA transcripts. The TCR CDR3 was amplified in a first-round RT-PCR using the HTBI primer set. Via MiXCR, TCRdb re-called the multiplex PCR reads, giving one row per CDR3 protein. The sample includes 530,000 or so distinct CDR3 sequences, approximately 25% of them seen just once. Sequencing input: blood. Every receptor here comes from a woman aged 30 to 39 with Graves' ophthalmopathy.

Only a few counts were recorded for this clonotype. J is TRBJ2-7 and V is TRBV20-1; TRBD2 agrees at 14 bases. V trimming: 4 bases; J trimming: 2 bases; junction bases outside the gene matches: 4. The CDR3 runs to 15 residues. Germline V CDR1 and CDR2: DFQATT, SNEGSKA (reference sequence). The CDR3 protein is CSATPTSGGAYEQYF. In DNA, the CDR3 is TGCAGTGCTACCCCGACTAGCGGGGGGGCCTACGAGCAGTACTTC.

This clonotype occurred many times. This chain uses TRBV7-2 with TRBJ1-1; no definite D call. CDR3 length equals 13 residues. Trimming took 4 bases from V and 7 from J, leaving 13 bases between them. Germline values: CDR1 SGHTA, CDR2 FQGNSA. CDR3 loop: CASSSLRVFEAFF. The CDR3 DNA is TGTGCCAGCAGCTCCCTACGGGTATTTGAAGCTTTCTTT.

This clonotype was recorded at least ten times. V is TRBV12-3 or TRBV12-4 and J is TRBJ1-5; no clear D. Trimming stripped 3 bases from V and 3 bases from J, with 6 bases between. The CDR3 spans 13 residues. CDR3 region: CASSLADNQPQHF. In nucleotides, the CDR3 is TGTGCCAGCAGTTTGGCCGACAATCAGCCCCAGCATTTT.

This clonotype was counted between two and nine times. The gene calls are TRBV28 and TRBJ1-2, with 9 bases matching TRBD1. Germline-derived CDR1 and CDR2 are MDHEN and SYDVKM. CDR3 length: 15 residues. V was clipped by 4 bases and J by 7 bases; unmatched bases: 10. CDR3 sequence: CASSSRDRETIGYTF. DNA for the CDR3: TGTGCCAGCAGTTCACGGGACAGGGAGACTATTGGCTACACCTTC.

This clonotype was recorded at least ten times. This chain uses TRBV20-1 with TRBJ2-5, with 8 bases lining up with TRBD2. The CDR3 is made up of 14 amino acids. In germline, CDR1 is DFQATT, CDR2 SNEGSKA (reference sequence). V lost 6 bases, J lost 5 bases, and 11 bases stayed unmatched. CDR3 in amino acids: CSAATGTSGETQYF. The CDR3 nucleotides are TGCAGTGCGGCCACCGGGACTAGTGGGGAGACCCAGTACTTC.

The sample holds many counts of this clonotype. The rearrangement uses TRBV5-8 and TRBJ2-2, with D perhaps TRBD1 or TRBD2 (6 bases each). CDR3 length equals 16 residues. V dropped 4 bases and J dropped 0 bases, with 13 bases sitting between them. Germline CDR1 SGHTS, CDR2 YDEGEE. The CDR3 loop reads CASSGVGGANTGELFF. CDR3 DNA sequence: TGTGCCAGCAGCGGGGTGGGGGGCGCGAACACCGGGGAGCTGTTTTTT.

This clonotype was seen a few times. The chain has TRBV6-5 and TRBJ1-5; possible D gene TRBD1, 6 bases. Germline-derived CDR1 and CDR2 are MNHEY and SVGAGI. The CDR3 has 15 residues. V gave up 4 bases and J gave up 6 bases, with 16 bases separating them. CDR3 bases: TGTGCCAGCAGTTCTACAGGGCTGAAAGGTCAGCCCCAGCATTTT. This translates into CASSSTGLKGQPQHF.

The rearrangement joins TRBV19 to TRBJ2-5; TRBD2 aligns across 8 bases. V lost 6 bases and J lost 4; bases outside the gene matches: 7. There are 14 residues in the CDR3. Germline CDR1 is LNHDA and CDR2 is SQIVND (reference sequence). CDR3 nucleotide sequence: TGTGCCAGTAGCGTTGCGGGGGGACCAGAGACCCAGTACTTC. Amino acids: CASSVAGGPETQYF.

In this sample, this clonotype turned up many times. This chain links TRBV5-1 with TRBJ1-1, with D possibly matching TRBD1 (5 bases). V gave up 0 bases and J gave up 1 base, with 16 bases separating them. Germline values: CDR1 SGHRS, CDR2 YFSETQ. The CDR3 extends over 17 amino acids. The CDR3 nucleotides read TGCGCCAGCAGCTTGGAGCAGGGACTACTTCAGAACACTGAAGCTTTCTTT. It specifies CASSLEQGLLQNTEAFF.

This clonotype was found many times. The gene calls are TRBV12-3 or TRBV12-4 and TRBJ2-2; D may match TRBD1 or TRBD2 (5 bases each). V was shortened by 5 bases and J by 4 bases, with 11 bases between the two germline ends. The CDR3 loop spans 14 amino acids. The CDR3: CASSGTGGTGELFF. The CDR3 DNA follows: TGTGCCAGCAGTGGCACAGGAGGCACCGGGGAGCTGTTTTTT.

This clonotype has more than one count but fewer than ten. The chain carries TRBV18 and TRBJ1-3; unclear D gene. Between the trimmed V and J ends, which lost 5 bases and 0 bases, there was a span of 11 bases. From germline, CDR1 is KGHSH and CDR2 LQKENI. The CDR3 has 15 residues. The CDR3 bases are TGTGCCAGCTCAACCGGGAGGCTCTCTGGAAACACCATATATTTT. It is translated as CASSTGRLSGNTIYF. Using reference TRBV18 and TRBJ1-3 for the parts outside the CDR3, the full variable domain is NAGVMQNPRHLVRRRGQEARLRCSPMKGHSHVYWYRQLPEEGLKFMVYLQKENIIDESGMPKERFSAEFPKEGPSILRIQQVVRGDSAAYFCASSTGRLSGNTIYFGEGSWLTVV.

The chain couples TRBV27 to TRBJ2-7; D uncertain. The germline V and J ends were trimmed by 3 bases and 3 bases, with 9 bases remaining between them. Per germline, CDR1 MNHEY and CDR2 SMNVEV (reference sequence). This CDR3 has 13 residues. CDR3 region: CASSLTALYEQYF. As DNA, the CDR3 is TGTGCCAGCAGTTTGACGGCCCTCTACGAGCAGTACTTC.

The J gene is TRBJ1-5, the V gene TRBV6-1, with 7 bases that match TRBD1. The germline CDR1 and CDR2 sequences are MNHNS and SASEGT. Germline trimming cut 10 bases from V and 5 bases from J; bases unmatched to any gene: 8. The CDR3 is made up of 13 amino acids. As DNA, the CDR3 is TGTGCCACCGAGGGGACAGAGTATCAGCCCCAGCATTTT. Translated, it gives CATEGTEYQPQHF.

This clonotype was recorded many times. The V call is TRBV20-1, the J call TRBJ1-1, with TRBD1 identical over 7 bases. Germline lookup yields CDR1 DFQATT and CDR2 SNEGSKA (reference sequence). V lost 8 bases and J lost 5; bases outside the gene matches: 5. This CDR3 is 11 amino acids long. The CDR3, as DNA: TGCAGTTCCACAGGGGAAACTGAAGCTTTCTTT. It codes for CSSTGETEAFF.

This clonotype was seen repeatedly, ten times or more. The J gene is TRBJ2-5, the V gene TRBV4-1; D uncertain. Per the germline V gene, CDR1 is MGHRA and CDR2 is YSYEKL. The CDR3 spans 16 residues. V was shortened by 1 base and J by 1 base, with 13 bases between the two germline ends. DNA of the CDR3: TGCGCCAGCAGCCAAGGTATAGACGAACTCCAAGAGACCCAGTACTTC. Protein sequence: CASSQGIDELQETQYF.